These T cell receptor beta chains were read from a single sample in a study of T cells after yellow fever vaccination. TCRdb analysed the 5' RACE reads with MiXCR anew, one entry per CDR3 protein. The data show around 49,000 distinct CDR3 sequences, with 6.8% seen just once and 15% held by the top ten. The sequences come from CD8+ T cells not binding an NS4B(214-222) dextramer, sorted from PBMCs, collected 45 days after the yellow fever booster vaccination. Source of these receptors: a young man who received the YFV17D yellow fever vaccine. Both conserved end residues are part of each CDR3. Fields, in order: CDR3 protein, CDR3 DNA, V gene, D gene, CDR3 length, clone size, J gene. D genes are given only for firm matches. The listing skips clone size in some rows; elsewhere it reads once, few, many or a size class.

CDR3 protein: CASSQETDTDTQYF
CDR3 DNA: TGCGCCAGCAGCCAAGAGACAGACACAGATACGCAGTATTTT
V gene: TRBV4-3
D gene: NA
CDR3 length: 14
clone size: many
J gene: TRBJ2-3

CDR3 protein: CSAREAGGSYNEQFF
CDR3 DNA: TGCAGTGCTAGAGAGGCGGGAGGTTCCTACAATGAGCAGTTCTTC
V gene: TRBV20-1
D gene: TRBD2
CDR3 length: 15
clone size: many
J gene: TRBJ2-1

CDR3 protein: CASRGGGISPLHF
CDR3 DNA: TGTGCCAGCAGGGGAGGGGGGATCTCACCCCTCCACTTT
V gene: TRBV27
D gene: NA
CDR3 length: 13
clone size: many
J gene: TRBJ1-6

CDR3 protein: CASSLSLLSGELFF
CDR3 DNA: TGTGCCAGCAGTTTATCACTGTTATCCGGGGAGCTGTTTTTT
V gene: TRBV12-3/TRBV12-4
D gene: NA
CDR3 length: 14
clone size: many
J gene: TRBJ2-2

CDR3 protein: CSAGGGGLPEAFF
CDR3 DNA: TGCAGTGCTGGCGGGGGGGGCCTGCCTGAAGCTTTCTTT
V gene: TRBV20-1
D gene: NA
CDR3 length: 13
clone size: medium-sized
J gene: TRBJ1-1

CDR3 protein: CASSLWGSGELFF
CDR3 DNA: TGTGCCAGCAGCTTGTGGGGTTCCGGGGAGCTGTTTTTT
V gene: TRBV5-5
D gene: NA
CDR3 length: 13
clone size: many
J gene: TRBJ2-2

CDR3 protein: CASSLAGFTDTQYF
CDR3 DNA: TGTGCCAGCAGTTTAGCGGGGTTCACAGATACGCAGTATTTT
V gene: TRBV12-3/TRBV12-4
D gene: NA
CDR3 length: 14
clone size: many
J gene: TRBJ2-3

CDR3 protein: CASSPTGIAPYEQYF
CDR3 DNA: TGTGCCAGCAGCCCGACAGGGATTGCCCCCTACGAGCAGTACTTC
V gene: TRBV27
D gene: TRBD1
CDR3 length: 15
clone size: many
J gene: TRBJ2-7

CDR3 protein: CAITRQGRNYEQYF
CDR3 DNA: TGTGCCATCACGCGGCAGGGAAGGAACTACGAGCAGTACTTC
V gene: TRBV2
D gene: NA
CDR3 length: 14
clone size: few
J gene: TRBJ2-7

CDR3 protein: CASSYSMADYTGELFF
CDR3 DNA: TGTGCCAGCAGTTACTCGATGGCGGACTACACCGGGGAGCTGTTTTTT
V gene: TRBV6-5
D gene: NA
CDR3 length: 16
clone size: many
J gene: TRBJ2-2

CDR3 protein: CAISDPPENTEAFF
CDR3 DNA: TGTGCCATCAGTGACCCGCCCGAGAACACTGAAGCTTTCTTT
V gene: TRBV10-3
D gene: NA
CDR3 length: 14
clone size: many
J gene: TRBJ1-1

CDR3 protein: CASRVPPYGGYYEQYF
CDR3 DNA: TGTGCCAGCAGGGTCCCCCCGTACGGCGGGTACTACGAGCAGTACTTC
V gene: TRBV2
D gene: NA
CDR3 length: 16
clone size: many
J gene: TRBJ2-7

CDR3 protein: CSVEWRAGATFNEQFF
CDR3 DNA: TGCAGCGTTGAATGGAGAGCGGGGGCGACCTTCAATGAGCAGTTCTTC
V gene: TRBV29-1
D gene: TRBD2
CDR3 length: 16
clone size: many
J gene: TRBJ2-1

CDR3 protein: CATSSENNEQFF
CDR3 DNA: TGTGCCACCAGCTCAGAGAACAATGAGCAGTTCTTC
V gene: TRBV15
D gene: NA
CDR3 length: 12
clone size: many
J gene: TRBJ2-1

CDR3 protein: CSARVSGREVETQYF
CDR3 DNA: TGCAGTGCTAGAGTGTCAGGCAGGGAGGTTGAGACCCAGTACTTC
V gene: TRBV20-1
D gene: NA
CDR3 length: 15
clone size: medium-sized
J gene: TRBJ2-5

CDR3 protein: CSAEVGGNYGYTF
CDR3 DNA: TGCAGCGCCGAGGTCGGGGGAAACTATGGCTACACCTTC
V gene: TRBV29-1
D gene: NA
CDR3 length: 13
clone size: NA
J gene: TRBJ1-2

CDR3 protein: CASSQQGIRASDTQYF
CDR3 DNA: TGTGCCAGCAGTCAACAGGGTATTCGGGCGTCCGATACGCAGTATTTT
V gene: TRBV28
D gene: NA
CDR3 length: 16
clone size: many
J gene: TRBJ2-3

CDR3 protein: CASKSGLARTYEQYF
CDR3 DNA: TGTGCCAGCAAATCAGGGCTAGCGCGAACCTACGAGCAGTACTTC
V gene: TRBV12-3/TRBV12-4
D gene: NA
CDR3 length: 15
clone size: few
J gene: TRBJ2-7

CDR3 protein: CASSLGPGLAPFETQYF
CDR3 DNA: TGTGCCAGCAGCTTAGGGCCGGGACTAGCACCGTTTGAGACCCAGTACTTC
V gene: TRBV11-2
D gene: TRBD2
CDR3 length: 17
clone size: many
J gene: TRBJ2-5

CDR3 protein: CASSQEWASGYNEQFF
CDR3 DNA: TGTGCCAGCAGCCAAGAGTGGGCTAGCGGCTACAATGAGCAGTTCTTC
V gene: TRBV4-2
D gene: TRBD2
CDR3 length: 16
clone size: many
J gene: TRBJ2-1

CDR3 protein: CATSDDNNYNEQFF
CDR3 DNA: TGTGCCACCAGTGATGACAATAATTACAATGAGCAGTTCTTC
V gene: TRBV24-1
D gene: NA
CDR3 length: 14
clone size: NA
J gene: TRBJ2-1

CDR3 protein: CASSLIGFQETQYF
CDR3 DNA: TGTGCCAGCAGTTTAATCGGATTCCAAGAGACCCAGTACTTC
V gene: TRBV27
D gene: NA
CDR3 length: 14
clone size: many
J gene: TRBJ2-5

CDR3 protein: CSGEVGDNEQFF
CDR3 DNA: TGCAGCGGAGAGGTGGGTGACAATGAGCAGTTCTTC
V gene: TRBV29-1
D gene: NA
CDR3 length: 12
clone size: many
J gene: TRBJ2-1